The clone carrying this T cell receptor (beta chain) was found many times. Time point: newly diagnosed GD, antithyroid drugs for less than 3 months. Researchers made the TCR library from RNA that was extracted from PBMCs. These data belong to a study of regulatory T cells in long-lasting Graves disease. From germline, CDR1 is SGHTA and CDR2 FQGTGA. The CDR3 is 14 amino acids. Between the trimmed V and J ends, which lost 3 bases and 4 bases, there was a span of 11 bases. According to the study, TCR beta libraries were built with iRepertoire HTBI primers and CDR3-region Arm-PCR. TCRdb re-called the multiplex PCR reads through MiXCR, storing one row per CDR3 protein. The sample has 400,000 to 450,000 distinct CDR3 sequences; more than 13% are singletons. A further study also used this sample, focusing on T cells in Graves' hyperthyroidism and ophthalmopathy.

Sample: peripheral blood mononuclear cells (PBMCs), taken at new diagnosis, from a patient treated with antithyroid drugs. V and J are TRBV7-3 and TRBJ2-3, with D perhaps matching TRBD2 (6 bases). This TCR was recovered from a woman in her 30s with Graves disease. CDR3: CASSFQTGADTQYF. The CDR3 nucleotides read TGTGCCAGCAGCTTCCAAACGGGGGCAGATACGCAGTATTTT.